This TCR beta chain was observed in a study of blood T cells in healthy people across ages. Findings and limits, study-wide: Reliance upon unsorted PBMCs precluded definitive naive versus antigen-experienced comparison. Among long-lived donors, naive CD4+ cells were more numerous and diversity higher than in aged donors.

Next came a second PCR, run for about 6 to 11 cycles, which used a sample-barcoded 5' primer along with a J-beta primer mix. Every cDNA molecule carried a tag from a template-switch adaptor bearing 12 random nucleotides. TCRdb re-analysed the 5' RACE reads in MiXCR, keeping a single row per CDR3 protein. The data contain roughly 1,700,000 distinct CDR3 sequences, 28% of them singletons. This clonotype has at least ten counts. The antigen is unknown. The TCR sequence derives from a woman aged 30 to 39 in good health. Specimen: blood.

The CDR3 DNA reads TGCGCCAGCAGCTATCGCACAGATACGCAGTATTTT. Translated, it gives CASSYRTDTQYF. The genes are TRBV5-1 and TRBJ2-3; D gene uncertain. V dropped 3 bases and J dropped 1 base, with 3 bases sitting between them. This CDR3 region has 12 residues. Germline CDR1 and CDR2: SGHRS and YFSETQ. Combining the CDR3 with reference TRBV5-1 and TRBJ2-3 gives the whole variable domain KAGVTQTPRYLIKTRGQQVTLSCSPISGHRSVSWYQQTPGQGLQFLFEYFSETQRNKGNFPGRFSGRQFSNSRSEMNVSTLELGDSALYLCASSYRTDTQYFGPGTRLTVL.